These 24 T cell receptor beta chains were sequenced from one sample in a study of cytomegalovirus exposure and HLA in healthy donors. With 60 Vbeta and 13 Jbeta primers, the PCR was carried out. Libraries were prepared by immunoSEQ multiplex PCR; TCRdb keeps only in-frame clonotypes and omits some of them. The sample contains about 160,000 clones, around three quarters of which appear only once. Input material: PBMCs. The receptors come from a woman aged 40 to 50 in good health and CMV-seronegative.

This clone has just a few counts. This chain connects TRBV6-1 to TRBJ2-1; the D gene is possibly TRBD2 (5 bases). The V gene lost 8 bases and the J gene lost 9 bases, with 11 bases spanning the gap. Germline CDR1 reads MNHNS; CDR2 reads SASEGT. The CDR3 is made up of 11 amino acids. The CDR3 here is CASVLVFEQFF. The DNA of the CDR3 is TGTGCCAGCGTACTAGTTTTTGAGCAGTTCTTC.

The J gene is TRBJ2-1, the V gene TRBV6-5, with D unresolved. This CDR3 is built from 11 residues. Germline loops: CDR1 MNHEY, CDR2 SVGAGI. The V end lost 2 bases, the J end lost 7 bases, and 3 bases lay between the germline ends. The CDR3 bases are TGTGCCAGCAGTTACCATAATGAGCAGTTCTTC. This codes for CASSYHNEQFF.

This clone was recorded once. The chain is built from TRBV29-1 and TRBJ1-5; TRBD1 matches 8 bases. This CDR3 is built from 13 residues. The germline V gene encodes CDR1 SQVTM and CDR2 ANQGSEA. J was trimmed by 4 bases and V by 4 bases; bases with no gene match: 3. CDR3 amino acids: CSVAGGRNQPQHF. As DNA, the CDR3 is TGCAGCGTTGCAGGGGGCAGGAATCAGCCCCAGCATTTT.

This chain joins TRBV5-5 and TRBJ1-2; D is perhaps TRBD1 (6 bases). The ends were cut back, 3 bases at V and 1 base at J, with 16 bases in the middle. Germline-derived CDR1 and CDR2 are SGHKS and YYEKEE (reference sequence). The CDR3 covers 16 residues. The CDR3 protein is CASSSVDRRLNYGYTF. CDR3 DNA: TGTGCCAGCAGCTCTGTCGACAGGCGGCTTAACTATGGCTACACCTTC.

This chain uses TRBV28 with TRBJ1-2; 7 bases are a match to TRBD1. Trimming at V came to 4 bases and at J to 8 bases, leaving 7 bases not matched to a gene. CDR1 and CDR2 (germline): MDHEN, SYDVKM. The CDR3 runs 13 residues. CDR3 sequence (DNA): TGTGCCAGCAGTTGGTACAGGGGTCGGGGCTACACCTTC. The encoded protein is CASSWYRGRGYTF.

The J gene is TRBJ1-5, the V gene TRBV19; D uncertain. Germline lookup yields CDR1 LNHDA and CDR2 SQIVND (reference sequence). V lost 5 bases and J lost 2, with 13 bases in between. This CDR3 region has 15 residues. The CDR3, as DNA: TGTGCCAGTAGTCCCATTCCCGGTGGCAATCAGCCCCAGCATTTT. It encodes CASSPIPGGNQPQHF. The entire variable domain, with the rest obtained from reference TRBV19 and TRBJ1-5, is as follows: DGGITQSPKYLFRKEGQNVTLSCEQNLNHDAMYWYRQDPGQGLRLIYYSQIVNDFQKGDIAEGYSVSREKKESFPLTVTSAQKNPTAFYLCASSPIPGGNQPQHFGDGTRLSIL.

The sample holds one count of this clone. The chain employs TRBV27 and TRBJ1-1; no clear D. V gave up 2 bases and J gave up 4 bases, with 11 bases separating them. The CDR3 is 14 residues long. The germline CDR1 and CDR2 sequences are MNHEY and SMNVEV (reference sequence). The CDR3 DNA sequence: TGTGCCAGCAGTTTAGGGAGGGTTGGCACTGAAGCTTTCTTT. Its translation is CASSLGRVGTEAFF.

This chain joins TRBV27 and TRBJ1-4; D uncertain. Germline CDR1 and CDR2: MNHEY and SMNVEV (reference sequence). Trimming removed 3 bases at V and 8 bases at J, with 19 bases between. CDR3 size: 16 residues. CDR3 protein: CASSFPRLDGEEKLFF. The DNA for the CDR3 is TGTGCCAGCAGTTTCCCTCGGTTGGACGGGGAGGAAAAACTGTTTTTT.

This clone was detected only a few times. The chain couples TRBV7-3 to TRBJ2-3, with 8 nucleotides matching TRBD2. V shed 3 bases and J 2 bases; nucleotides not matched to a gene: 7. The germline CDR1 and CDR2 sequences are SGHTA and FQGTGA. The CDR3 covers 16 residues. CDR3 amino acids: CASSFGSGAFTDTQYF. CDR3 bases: TGTGCCAGCAGCTTTGGTAGCGGGGCATTCACAGATACGCAGTATTTT. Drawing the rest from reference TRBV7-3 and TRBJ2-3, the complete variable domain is GAGVSQTPSNKVTEKGKYVELRCDPISGHTALYWYRQSLGQGPEFLIYFQGTGAADDSGLPNDRFFAVRPEGSVSTLKIQRTERGDSAVYLCASSFGSGAFTDTQYFGPGTRLTVL.

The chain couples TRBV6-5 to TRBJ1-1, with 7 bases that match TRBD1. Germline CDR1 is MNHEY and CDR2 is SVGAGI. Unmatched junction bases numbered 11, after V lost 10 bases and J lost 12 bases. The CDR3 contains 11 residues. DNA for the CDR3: TGTGCCACCTTCCAGGGGGAAGGGTCTTTCTTT. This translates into CATFQGEGSFF.

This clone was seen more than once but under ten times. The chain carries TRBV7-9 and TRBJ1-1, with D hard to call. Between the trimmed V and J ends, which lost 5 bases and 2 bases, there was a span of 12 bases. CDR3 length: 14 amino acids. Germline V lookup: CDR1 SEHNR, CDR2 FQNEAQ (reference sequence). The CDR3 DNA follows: TGTGCCAGCAGCCTAACCGGGATTAACACTGAAGCTTTCTTT. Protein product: CASSLTGINTEAFF.

The CDR3 DNA reads as TGTGCCAGCAGTCAAACAGGGTCTTCTGGAAACACCATATATTTT. Encoded protein: CASSQTGSSGNTIYF. The chain uses TRBV7-3 and TRBJ1-3; D may be TRBD1 (6 bases). V was shortened by 6 bases and J by 1 base, with 13 bases between the two germline ends. Germline CDR1 SGHTA, CDR2 FQGTGA. The CDR3 sequence is 15 residues long.

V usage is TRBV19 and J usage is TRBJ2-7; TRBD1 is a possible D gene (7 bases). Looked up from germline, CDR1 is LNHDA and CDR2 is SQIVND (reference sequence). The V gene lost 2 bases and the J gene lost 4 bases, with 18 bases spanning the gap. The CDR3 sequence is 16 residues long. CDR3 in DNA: TGTGCCAGTAGTATAAGAGGAGGGACAGTGGGGTACGAGCAGTACTTC. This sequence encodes CASSIRGGTVGYEQYF.

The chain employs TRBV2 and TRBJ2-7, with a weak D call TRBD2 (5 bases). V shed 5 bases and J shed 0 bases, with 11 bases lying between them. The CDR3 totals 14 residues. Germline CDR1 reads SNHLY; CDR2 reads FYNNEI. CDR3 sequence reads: CASSQQDYSYEQYF. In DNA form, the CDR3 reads TGTGCCAGCAGTCAACAAGACTACTCCTACGAGCAGTACTTC.

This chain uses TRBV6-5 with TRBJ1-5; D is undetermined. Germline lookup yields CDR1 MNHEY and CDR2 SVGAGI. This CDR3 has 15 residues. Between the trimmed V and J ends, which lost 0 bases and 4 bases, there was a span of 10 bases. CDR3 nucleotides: TGTGCCAGCAGTTACTCGAGCAGGATGAATCAGCCCCAGCATTTT. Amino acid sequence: CASSYSSRMNQPQHF.

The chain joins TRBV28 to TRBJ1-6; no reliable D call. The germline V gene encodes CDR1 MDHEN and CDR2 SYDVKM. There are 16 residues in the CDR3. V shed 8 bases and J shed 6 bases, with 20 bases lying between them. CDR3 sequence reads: CASGGAPGLSNSPLHF. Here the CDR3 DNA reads TGTGCCAGCGGAGGAGCCCCAGGACTGAGTAATTCACCCCTCCACTTT.

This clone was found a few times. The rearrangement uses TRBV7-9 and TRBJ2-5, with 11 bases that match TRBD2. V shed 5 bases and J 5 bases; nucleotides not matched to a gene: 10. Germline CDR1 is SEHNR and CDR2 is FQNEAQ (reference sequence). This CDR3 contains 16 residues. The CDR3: CASSPQTSGAGETQYF. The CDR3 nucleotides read TGTGCCAGCAGCCCCCAGACTAGCGGGGCGGGGGAGACCCAGTACTTC.

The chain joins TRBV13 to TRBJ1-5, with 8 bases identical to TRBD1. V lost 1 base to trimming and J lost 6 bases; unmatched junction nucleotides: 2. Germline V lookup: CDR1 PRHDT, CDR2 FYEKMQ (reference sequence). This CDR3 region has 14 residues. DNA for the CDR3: TGTGCCAGCAGCTTAGCAGGGGGCCTTCAGCCCCAGCATTTT. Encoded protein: CASSLAGGLQPQHF.

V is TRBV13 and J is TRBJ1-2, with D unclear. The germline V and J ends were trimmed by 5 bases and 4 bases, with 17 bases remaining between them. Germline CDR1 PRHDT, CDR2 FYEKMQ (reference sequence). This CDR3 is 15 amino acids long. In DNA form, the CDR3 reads TGTGCCAGCAGCCTACCCCCGGGAGGCCCCTATGGCTACACCTTC. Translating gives CASSLPPGGPYGYTF.

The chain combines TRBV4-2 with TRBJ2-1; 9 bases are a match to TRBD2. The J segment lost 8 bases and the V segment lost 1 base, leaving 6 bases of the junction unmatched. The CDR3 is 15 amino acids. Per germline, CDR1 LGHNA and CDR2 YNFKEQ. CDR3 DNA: TGTGCCAGCAGCCAAGGAGATAGCGGGGGATATGAGCAGTTCTTC. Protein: CASSQGDSGGYEQFF.

The CDR3 protein is CASSVDAGGRVEQYF. CDR3 DNA: TGTGCCAGCAGCGTAGATGCCGGGGGAAGGGTCGAGCAGTACTTC. This chain connects TRBV9 to TRBJ2-7, with D possibly being TRBD2 (6 bases). Trimming pared 0 bases from V and 6 bases from J, leaving 16 bases between. Per germline, CDR1 SGDLS and CDR2 YYNGEE. The CDR3 covers 15 residues.

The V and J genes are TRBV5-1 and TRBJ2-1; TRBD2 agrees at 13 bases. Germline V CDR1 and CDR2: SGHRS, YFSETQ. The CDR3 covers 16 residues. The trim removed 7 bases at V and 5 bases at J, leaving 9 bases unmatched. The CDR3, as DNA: TGCGCCAGCCGACGACTAGCGGGGGGACATAACAATGAGCAGTTCTTC. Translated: CASRRLAGGHNNEQFF.

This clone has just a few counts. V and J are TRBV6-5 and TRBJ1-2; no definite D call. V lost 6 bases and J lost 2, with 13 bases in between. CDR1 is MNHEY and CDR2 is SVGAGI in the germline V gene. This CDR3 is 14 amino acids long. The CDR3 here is CASSKGGKNYGYTF. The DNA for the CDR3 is TGTGCCAGCAGCAAGGGAGGGAAGAACTATGGCTACACCTTC.

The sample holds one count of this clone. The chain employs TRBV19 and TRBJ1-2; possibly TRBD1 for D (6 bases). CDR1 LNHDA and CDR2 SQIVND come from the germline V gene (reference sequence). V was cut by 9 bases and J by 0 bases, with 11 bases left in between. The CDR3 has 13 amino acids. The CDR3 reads CASRQDSNYGYTF. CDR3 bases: TGTGCCAGCAGACAGGACTCTAACTATGGCTACACCTTC.